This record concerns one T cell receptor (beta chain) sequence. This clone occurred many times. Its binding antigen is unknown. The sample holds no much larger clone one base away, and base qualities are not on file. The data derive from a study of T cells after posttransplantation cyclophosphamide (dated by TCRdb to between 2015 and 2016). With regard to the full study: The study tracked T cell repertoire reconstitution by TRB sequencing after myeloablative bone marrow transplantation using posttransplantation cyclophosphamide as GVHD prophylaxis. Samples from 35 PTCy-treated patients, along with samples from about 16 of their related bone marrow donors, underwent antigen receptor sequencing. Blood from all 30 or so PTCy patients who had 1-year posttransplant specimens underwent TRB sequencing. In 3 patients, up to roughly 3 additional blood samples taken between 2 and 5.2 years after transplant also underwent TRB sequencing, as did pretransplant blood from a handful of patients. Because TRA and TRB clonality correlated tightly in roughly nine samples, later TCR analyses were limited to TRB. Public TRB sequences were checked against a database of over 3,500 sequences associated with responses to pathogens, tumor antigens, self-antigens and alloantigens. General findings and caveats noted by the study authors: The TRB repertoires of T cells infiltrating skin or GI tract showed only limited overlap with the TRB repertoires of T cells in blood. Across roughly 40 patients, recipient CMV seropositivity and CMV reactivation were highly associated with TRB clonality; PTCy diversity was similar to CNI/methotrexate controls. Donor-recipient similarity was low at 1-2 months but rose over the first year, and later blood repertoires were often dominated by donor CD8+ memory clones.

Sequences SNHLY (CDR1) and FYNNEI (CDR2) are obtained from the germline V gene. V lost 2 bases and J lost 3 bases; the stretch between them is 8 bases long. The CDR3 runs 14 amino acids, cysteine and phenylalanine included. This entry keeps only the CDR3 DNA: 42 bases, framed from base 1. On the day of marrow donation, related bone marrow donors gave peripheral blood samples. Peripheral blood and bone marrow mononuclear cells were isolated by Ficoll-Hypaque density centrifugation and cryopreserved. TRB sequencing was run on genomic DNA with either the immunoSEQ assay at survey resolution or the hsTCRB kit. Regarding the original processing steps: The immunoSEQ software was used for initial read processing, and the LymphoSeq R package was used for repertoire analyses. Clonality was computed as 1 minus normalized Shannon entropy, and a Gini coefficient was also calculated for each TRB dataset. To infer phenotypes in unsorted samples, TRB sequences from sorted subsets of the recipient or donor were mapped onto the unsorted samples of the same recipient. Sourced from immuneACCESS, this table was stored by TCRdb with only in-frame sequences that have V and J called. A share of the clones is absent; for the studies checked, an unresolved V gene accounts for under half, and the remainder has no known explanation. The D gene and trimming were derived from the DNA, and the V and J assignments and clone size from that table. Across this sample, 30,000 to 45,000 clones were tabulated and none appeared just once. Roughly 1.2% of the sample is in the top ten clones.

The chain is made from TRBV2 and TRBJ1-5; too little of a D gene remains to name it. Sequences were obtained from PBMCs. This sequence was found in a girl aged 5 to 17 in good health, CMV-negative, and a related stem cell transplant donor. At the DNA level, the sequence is TGTGCCAGCAGTGAAAGCCAGGTCAATCAGCCCCAGCATTTT. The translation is CASSESQVNQPQHF.